A single sample is the source of the 9 T cell receptor beta chains below, sequenced in a study of cytomegalovirus exposure and HLA in healthy donors. The PCR contained 60 Vbeta and 13 Jbeta primers. Measured with immunoSEQ multiplex PCR; TCRdb has only the in-frame clones, and not every one. The repertoire consists of 100,000 to 150,000 clones, with 78% occurring once and the leading ten covering around 5.8%. The sequencing sample was made of PBMCs. These receptors all come from a woman between 40 and 50 years old in good health and CMV-seronegative.

The rearrangement links TRBV28 to TRBJ2-1; TRBD1 is a possible D gene (5 bases). Germline V lookup: CDR1 MDHEN, CDR2 SYDVKM. This CDR3 comprises 14 residues. V lost 1 base and J 3 bases, leaving 7 bases between the germline ends. Written as DNA, the CDR3 is TGTGCCAGCAGTTTATACGACAGCTACAATGAGCAGTTCTTC. This sequence encodes CASSLYDSYNEQFF.

The table lists this clone with a few counts. CDR3 DNA sequence: TGTGCCAGCAGCTTGACACAGGGTAACAATGAGCAGTTCTTC. Translating it yields CASSLTQGNNEQFF. The rearrangement uses TRBV7-9 and TRBJ2-1, with a tentative D call TRBD1 (6 bases). V was pared by 3 bases and J by 5 bases, with 11 bases between. The germline V gene encodes CDR1 SEHNR and CDR2 FQNEAQ (reference sequence). The CDR3 length is 14 residues.

J is TRBJ1-3 and V is TRBV2; 7 bases are a match to TRBD1. Trimming removed 3 bases from V and 2 bases from J; junction bases left unmatched: 4. Germline V gene lookup returns CDR1 SNHLY and CDR2 FYNNEI. There are 15 residues in the CDR3. The CDR3 DNA reads as TGTGCCAGCAGTGAGGATCAGGGGGCTGGAAACACCATATATTTT. The encoded protein is CASSEDQGAGNTIYF. The complete variable domain, with remaining parts taken from reference TRBV2 and TRBJ1-3, reads EPEVTQTPSHQVTQMGQEVILRCVPISNHLYFYWYRQILGQKVEFLVSFYNNEISEKSEIFDDQFSVERPDGSNFTLKIRSTKLEDSAMYFCASSEDQGAGNTIYFGEGSWLTVV.

The V call is TRBV28, the J call TRBJ2-5; TRBD2 might be the D (6 bases). The CDR3 is 16 amino acids. V shed 6 bases and J shed 3 bases, with 20 bases lying between them. From germline, CDR1 is MDHEN and CDR2 SYDVKM. CDR3 bases: TGTGCCAGCAGCGTAGTGGGCAGAGGCGGGAAAGAGACCCAGTACTTC. Protein product: CASSVVGRGGKETQYF.

Notes on this clone: At one boundary the junction diverges from the germline segment, which might be a read error. The chain is built from TRBV7-9 and TRBJ2-7; TRBD2 might be the D (5 bases). Germline V gene lookup returns CDR1 SEHNR and CDR2 FQNEAQ (reference sequence). This CDR3 contains 13 residues. This CDR3 reads CSSSLAGTYEQYF. The CDR3 nucleotides read TGTTCCAGCAGCTTAGCCGGGACCTACGAGCAGTACTTC.

The chain is built from TRBV4-1 and TRBJ2-5; 7 bases are shared with TRBD1. This CDR3 region has 15 residues. The germline gives CDR1 MGHRA, CDR2 YSYEKL. V was clipped by 1 base and J by 2 bases; unmatched bases: 4. Here the CDR3 reads CASSQAETGQETQYF. In DNA, the CDR3 is TGCGCCAGCAGCCAAGCAGAGACAGGGCAAGAGACCCAGTACTTC.

On this clone itself: An end of the junction does not agree with germline; a read error may underlie this. This sequence joins TRBV7-9 and TRBJ2-7; perhaps TRBD1 as D (6 bases). Germline V gene sequence: CDR1 SEHNR, CDR2 FQNEAQ (reference sequence). This CDR3 contains 12 residues. The CDR3 bases are TGTTCCAGCAGCTTAGGTAGGGGGGAGCAGTACTTC. This gives the protein CSSSLGRGEQYF.

The chain has TRBV4-3 and TRBJ1-1; perhaps TRBD1 as D (5 bases). CDR3 length: 17 residues. Trimming pared 0 bases from V and 1 base from J, leaving 15 bases between. From germline, CDR1 is LGHNA and CDR2 YSLEER. The DNA of the CDR3 is TGCGCCAGCAGCCAAGATCTTGGAGGGGTGGGGAACACTGAAGCTTTCTTT. As protein: CASSQDLGGVGNTEAFF.

This rearrangement joins TRBV6-5 to TRBJ2-3; 10 positions agree with TRBD2. This CDR3 has 13 residues. Germline-derived CDR1 and CDR2 are MNHEY and SVGAGI. The V and J ends lost 6 bases and 5 bases, in that order; junction bases with no gene match: 2. CDR3 in amino acids: CASRVAGGDTQYF. As DNA, the CDR3 is TGTGCCAGCAGAGTAGCGGGAGGAGATACGCAGTATTTT.